This TCR beta chain was recorded in a study of blood T cells in healthy people across ages. Points from the study as a whole: Across the age range, TCR beta diversity per million T cells fell in a roughly linear way. Versus aged donors, long-lived donors had higher diversity and more naive CD4+ cells.

Each sample provided at least 5.5 micrograms of extracted total RNA. Sample-barcoded 5' priming and a J-beta primer mix drove a second PCR of roughly 6 to 12 cycles. Every sample gave at least 2.5 million paired-end reads containing CDR3. TCRdb re-derived calls from the 5' RACE reads in MiXCR, one entry per CDR3 protein. The data contain hundreds of thousands of distinct CDR3 sequences, more than 40% of them singletons. As for this clonotype: No antigen is known for it.

V dropped 1 base and J dropped 2; count of bases not matched to a gene: 3. The CDR3 has 15 amino acids. From germline, CDR1 is SGHAT and CDR2 FQNNGV. The receptor's source is a woman aged 55-70 years in good health. The chain has TRBV11-2 and TRBJ2-3; 7 bases line up with TRBD2. Sequenced sample: blood. DNA of the CDR3: TGTGCCAGCAGCTTAGGGACTAGACTCACAGATACGCAGTATTTT. It codes for CASSLGTRLTDTQYF.